The rows below give T cell receptor beta chains drawn from one sample of a study of control samples from healthy donors and cancer patients. Libraries were prepared by immunoSEQ multiplex PCR; TCRdb keeps only in-frame clonotypes and omits some of them. The sample lists about 170,000 clones, 88% occurring once. What was sequenced was blood. The receptors stem from a woman in her 30s in good health. Both conserved end residues are trimmed from each CDR3.

v_call: TRBV12-3/TRBV12-4; cdr3_length: 11; j_call: TRBJ1-2; cdr3_aa: ASSLDRDYGYT
v_call: TRBV6-6; cdr3_length: 14; j_call: TRBJ1-5; cdr3_aa: ASGGAGQASNQPQH
v_call: TRBV5-6; cdr3_length: 12; j_call: TRBJ1-1; cdr3_aa: ASSLVSWNTEAF
v_call: TRBV7-2; cdr3_length: 11; j_call: TRBJ2-1; cdr3_aa: ASRWAANNEQF
v_call: TRBV3-1/TRBV3-2; cdr3_length: 14; j_call: TRBJ2-7; cdr3_aa: ASSPGTGLSGGEQY
v_call: TRBV7-6; cdr3_length: 13; j_call: TRBJ2-2; cdr3_aa: ASSLPLQNTGELF
v_call: TRBV6-6; cdr3_length: 12; j_call: TRBJ1-1; cdr3_aa: ASSGPTGNTEAF
v_call: TRBV6-5; cdr3_length: 11; j_call: TRBJ1-1; cdr3_aa: ASSIQETAEAF
v_call: TRBV11-2; cdr3_length: 13; j_call: TRBJ1-4; cdr3_aa: ASSLSVGWNEKLF
v_call: TRBV5-1; cdr3_length: 14; j_call: TRBJ2-3; cdr3_aa: ASSLDPGSLVHTQY
v_call: TRBV7-8; cdr3_length: 15; j_call: TRBJ1-6; cdr3_aa: ASSVRDRGPSNSPLH
v_call: TRBV30; cdr3_length: 12; j_call: TRBJ1-3; cdr3_aa: AWRPGTSGNTIY
v_call: TRBV19; cdr3_length: 13; j_call: TRBJ2-2; cdr3_aa: ASSSLTDSTGELF
v_call: TRBV28; cdr3_length: 11; j_call: TRBJ2-7; cdr3_aa: ATTDRGGYEQY
v_call: TRBV7-9; cdr3_length: 11; j_call: TRBJ2-5; cdr3_aa: ASSSAGMQTQY
v_call: TRBV3-1/TRBV3-2; cdr3_length: 11; j_call: TRBJ1-4; cdr3_aa: ASSERTNEKLF
v_call: TRBV5-1; cdr3_length: 15; j_call: TRBJ2-3; cdr3_aa: ASSSGHGRISTDTQY
v_call: TRBV4-1; cdr3_length: 13; j_call: TRBJ2-7; cdr3_aa: ASSQTTTSSYEQY
v_call: TRBV4-1; cdr3_length: 9; j_call: TRBJ1-1; cdr3_aa: ASSARAEAF
v_call: TRBV5-1; cdr3_length: 15; j_call: TRBJ2-2; cdr3_aa: ASSMRIRVLNTGELF
v_call: TRBV29-1; cdr3_length: 13; j_call: TRBJ2-2; cdr3_aa: SVEESGRATGELF
v_call: TRBV10-3; cdr3_length: 11; j_call: TRBJ2-3; cdr3_aa: AINHRRPDTQY
v_call: TRBV15; cdr3_length: 12; j_call: TRBJ2-5; cdr3_aa: ATSSGGRGETQY
v_call: TRBV6-4; cdr3_length: 14; j_call: TRBJ2-3; cdr3_aa: ASSVRGGARPDTQY
v_call: TRBV14; cdr3_length: 12; j_call: TRBJ1-4; cdr3_aa: AIEGRLANEKLF
v_call: TRBV28; cdr3_length: 14; j_call: TRBJ1-5; cdr3_aa: ASRERTGEDNQPQH
v_call: TRBV4-1; cdr3_length: 14; j_call: TRBJ2-3; cdr3_aa: ASSQDPAFSTDTQY
v_call: TRBV11-1; cdr3_length: 11; j_call: TRBJ1-1; cdr3_aa: ASSLVGGTEAF
v_call: TRBV11-2; cdr3_length: 11; j_call: TRBJ2-7; cdr3_aa: ASSPDSSYEQY